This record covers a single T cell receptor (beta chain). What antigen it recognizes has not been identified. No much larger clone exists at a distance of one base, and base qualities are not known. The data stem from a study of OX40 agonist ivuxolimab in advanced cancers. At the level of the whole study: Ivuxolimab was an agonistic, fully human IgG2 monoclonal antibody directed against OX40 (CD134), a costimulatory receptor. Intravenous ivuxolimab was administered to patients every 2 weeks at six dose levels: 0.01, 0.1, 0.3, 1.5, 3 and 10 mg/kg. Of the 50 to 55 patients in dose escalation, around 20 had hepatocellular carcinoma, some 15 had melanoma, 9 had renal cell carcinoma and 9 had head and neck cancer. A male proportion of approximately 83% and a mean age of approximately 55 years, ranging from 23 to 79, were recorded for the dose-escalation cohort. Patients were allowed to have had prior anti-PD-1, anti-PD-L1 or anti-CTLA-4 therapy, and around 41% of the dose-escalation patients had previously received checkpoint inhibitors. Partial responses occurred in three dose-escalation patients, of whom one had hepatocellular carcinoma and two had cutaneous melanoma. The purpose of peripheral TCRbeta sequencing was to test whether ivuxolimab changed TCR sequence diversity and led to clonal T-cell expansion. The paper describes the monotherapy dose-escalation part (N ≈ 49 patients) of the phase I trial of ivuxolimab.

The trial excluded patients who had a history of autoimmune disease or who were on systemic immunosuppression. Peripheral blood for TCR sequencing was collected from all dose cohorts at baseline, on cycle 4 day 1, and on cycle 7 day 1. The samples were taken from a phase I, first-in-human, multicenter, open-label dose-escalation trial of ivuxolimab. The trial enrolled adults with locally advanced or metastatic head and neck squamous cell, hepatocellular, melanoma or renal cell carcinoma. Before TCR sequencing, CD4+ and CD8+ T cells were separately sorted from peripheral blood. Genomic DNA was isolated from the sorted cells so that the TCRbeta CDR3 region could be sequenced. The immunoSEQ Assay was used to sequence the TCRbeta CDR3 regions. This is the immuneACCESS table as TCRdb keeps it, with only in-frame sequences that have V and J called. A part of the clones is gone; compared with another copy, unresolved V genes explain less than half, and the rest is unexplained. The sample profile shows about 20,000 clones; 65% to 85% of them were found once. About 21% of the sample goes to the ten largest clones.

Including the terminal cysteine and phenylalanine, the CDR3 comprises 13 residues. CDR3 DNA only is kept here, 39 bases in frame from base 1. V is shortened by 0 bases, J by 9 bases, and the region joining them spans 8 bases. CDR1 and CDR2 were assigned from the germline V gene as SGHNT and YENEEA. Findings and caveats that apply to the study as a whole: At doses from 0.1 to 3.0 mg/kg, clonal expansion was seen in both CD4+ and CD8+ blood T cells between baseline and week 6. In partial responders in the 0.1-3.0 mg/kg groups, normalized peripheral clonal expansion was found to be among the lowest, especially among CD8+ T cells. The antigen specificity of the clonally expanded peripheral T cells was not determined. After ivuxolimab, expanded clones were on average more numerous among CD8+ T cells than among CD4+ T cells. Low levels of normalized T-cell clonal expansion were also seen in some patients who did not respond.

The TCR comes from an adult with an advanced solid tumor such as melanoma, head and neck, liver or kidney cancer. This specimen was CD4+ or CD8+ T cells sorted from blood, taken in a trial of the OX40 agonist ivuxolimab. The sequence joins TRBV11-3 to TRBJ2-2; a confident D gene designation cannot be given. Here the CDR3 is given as CASSLEPHRELFF. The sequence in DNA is TGTGCCAGCAGCTTAGAACCGCACCGGGAGCTGTTTTTT.